This TCR beta chain was documented in a study of blood T cell repertoires in COVID-19 (TCRdb year 2020). Describing the broader study: Collaborator samples came from the United States, Italy and Spain and covered acute and convalescent phases of COVID-19. Where HLA class I and class II types were available, the types were taken from metadata supplied by the sample provider, not from assay-based typing. The material from the prospective study consisted of cDNA or gDNA derived from T cells, B-cell-depleted T cells, or PBMCs. Samples were obtained from the ongoing ImmuneRACE study (first 160 participants) and from about 1,300 subjects provided by 6 global collaborators. Nearly every sample came with metadata listing a de-identified subject ID, COVID-19 status, age in years and sex. The repertoires were made available in a free public database intended to serve as a resource for research on the immune response to SARS-CoV-2. Subjects who had been exposed to COVID-19, were actively infected with it, or had recovered from it provided the deeply sampled blood TCRbeta repertoires that made up the dataset.

A note on this clone: Its antigen specificity is not known. The sample holds no much larger clone one base away, and base qualities are not on file.

The immunoSEQ Assay, a bias-controlled multiplex PCR, was used to amplify TCRbeta CDR3 regions from genomic DNA. From the authors' description of their analysis: Nucleated cell counts per sample were estimated from amplification of reference gene primers within the assay. To quantify the absolute abundance of each unique TCRbeta CDR3 rearrangement, sequence reads were collapsed and filtered. For each sample, productive Simpson clonality was calculated by taking the square root of Simpson's diversity index across productive rearrangements. TCRdb took this table from immuneACCESS and kept in-frame rearrangements with V and J called. Such tables lack part of the clones; where checked against another copy, unresolved V genes explain under half of the gap, and the rest is unexplained. That table furnishes V, J and clone size, whereas the DNA furnished D and trimming. The sample profile shows roughly 260,000 clones; roughly 85% of them were found once. The ten biggest clones cover 3.1% of the sample.

Each collaborating institution followed its own protocols to collect whole blood in K2EDTA tubes. For TCRbeta analysis, collaborators shipped samples as frozen whole blood, isolated PBMCs, or DNA extracted from either of those sample types. V and J are trimmed by 6 bases and 3 bases, and the gene matches miss 7 bases of the junction. From a lookup of the germline V gene, CDR1 and CDR2 are MNHEY and SVGEGT. Counted from cysteine to phenylalanine, this CDR3 has 14 amino acids. Of all the DNA, just the CDR3 is kept, 42 bases in frame from base 1. Points the paper makes about the study in general: How much clinical and demographic metadata was included differed by source and by participant, and the metadata was provided uncurated.

Sequenced sample: peripheral blood. The TCR was taken from a woman under 30 with acute or convalescent COVID-19. Here the chain combines TRBV6-2 or TRBV6-3 and TRBJ2-7; TRBD1 lines up with 8 middle nucleotides. CDR3 sequence: CASSRRTGIYEQYF. The nucleotide sequence reads as follows: TGTGCCAGCAGCAGGCGGACAGGGATCTACGAGCAGTACTTC.